A selection of T cell receptor beta chains follows, all from one sample in a study of tumor-infiltrating lymphocytes in primary liver carcinoma. One entry per CDR3 protein results from TCRdb running MiXCR on the multiplex PCR reads. The repertoire holds about 320,000 distinct CDR3 sequences, about 62% seen once, with 9% to 10% in the top ten. The source material was peripheral blood. The receptors here all came from a middle-aged man with primary liver carcinoma and hepatitis B virus infection. The CDR3 runs from the conserved cysteine through the conserved F or W. The D gene is left open where the match is weak. Not all rows give a size; the values are once, few, many and, for expanded clones, a class.

D gene: TRBD1
V gene: TRBV5-5
clone size: once
CDR3 length: 16
J gene: TRBJ2-5
CDR3 DNA: TGTGCCAGCAGCTTGGTGGGGACAGGACACCAAGAGACCCAGTACTTC
CDR3 protein: CASSLVGTGHQETQYF

D gene: .
V gene: TRBV11-2
clone size: .
CDR3 length: 15
J gene: TRBJ2-6
CDR3 DNA: TGTGCCACTCAGAGGACGCGCTCTGGGGCCAACGTCATGACTTTC
CDR3 protein: CATQRTRSGANVMTF

D gene: .
V gene: TRBV28
clone size: .
CDR3 length: 11
J gene: TRBJ1-1
CDR3 DNA: TGTGCCAGCGAAGGGAGGCAGGGAGCTTTCTTT
CDR3 protein: CASEGRQGAFF

D gene: .
V gene: TRBV6-1
clone size: .
CDR3 length: 16
J gene: TRBJ2-5
CDR3 DNA: TGTGACAGCAGTGAAACAATAGGACGGAGGGAAGAGACCCAGTACTTC
CDR3 protein: CDSSETIGRREETQYF

D gene: .
V gene: TRBV12-3/TRBV12-4
clone size: once
CDR3 length: 14
J gene: TRBJ1-2
CDR3 DNA: TGTGCCAGCAGTCCAGTGGCGAGGGGAGCTGGCTACACCTTC
CDR3 protein: CASSPVARGAGYTF

D gene: .
V gene: TRBV6-1
clone size: .
CDR3 length: 13
J gene: TRBJ1-2
CDR3 DNA: TGTGCCAGCAGTTGCCAAGTCGACTATGGCTACACCTTC
CDR3 protein: CASSCQVDYGYTF

D gene: .
V gene: TRBV10-2
clone size: few
CDR3 length: 15
J gene: TRBJ2-3
CDR3 DNA: TGCGCCAGCAGCCCGGGACTCCCTAGCACAGATACGCAGTATTTT
CDR3 protein: CASSPGLPSTDTQYF

D gene: .
V gene: TRBV5-8
clone size: .
CDR3 length: 10
J gene: TRBJ2-1
CDR3 DNA: TGTGCCAGCAGCTTGGGGCCCGGGTTCTTC
CDR3 protein: CASSLGPGFF

D gene: TRBD1
V gene: TRBV11-2
clone size: .
CDR3 length: 12
J gene: TRBJ2-7
CDR3 DNA: TGTGTCAGCAGCTCAGACAGGGGCGAGCAACACTTC
CDR3 protein: CVSSSDRGEQHF

D gene: TRBD2
V gene: TRBV11-2
clone size: .
CDR3 length: 15
J gene: TRBJ2-1
CDR3 DNA: TGTGCCAGCAACTGGGGACTAGCGCAAGGGAATGAGCAATTCTTC
CDR3 protein: CASNWGLAQGNEQFF

D gene: .
V gene: TRBV19
clone size: .
CDR3 length: 16
J gene: TRBJ2-5
CDR3 DNA: TGTGCCAGTAGTACCACCGGGATGGGGTACCAAGAGACCCAGTACTTC
CDR3 protein: CASSTTGMGYQETQYF

D gene: TRBD2
V gene: TRBV5-1
clone size: .
CDR3 length: 16
J gene: TRBJ2-1
CDR3 DNA: TGCGCCAGCAGCTTGGACGCGGGAGGGTCCAATGAGAAGCAGTTCTTC
CDR3 protein: CASSLDAGGSNEKQFF

D gene: TRBD2
V gene: TRBV10-2
clone size: many
CDR3 length: 17
J gene: TRBJ2-7
CDR3 DNA: TGCGCCAGCAGTGAGTCGCGATCTAGCGGGTACTCCTACGAGCAGTACTTC
CDR3 protein: CASSESRSSGYSYEQYF

D gene: .
V gene: TRBV6-2/TRBV6-3
clone size: many
CDR3 length: 12
J gene: TRBJ2-7
CDR3 DNA: TGTGCCAGCAGTTACCGGCCGGAGGAGCAGTACTTC
CDR3 protein: CASSYRPEEQYF

D gene: .
V gene: TRBV11-2
clone size: .
CDR3 length: 14
J gene: TRBJ2-1
CDR3 DNA: TGTGCCAGCAGCTTAACCGACGGAGCCTATGAGCAGTTCTTC
CDR3 protein: CASSLTDGAYEQFF

D gene: .
V gene: TRBV4-2
clone size: many
CDR3 length: 14
J gene: TRBJ2-7
CDR3 DNA: TGTGCCAGCAGCCAAGTTGCCGGGGCCTACGAGCAGTACTTC
CDR3 protein: CASSQVAGAYEQYF

D gene: TRBD2
V gene: TRBV28
clone size: .
CDR3 length: 16
J gene: TRBJ2-5
CDR3 DNA: TGTGCCAGCAGTTTATTTGGCGGGAGGGCCCAAGAGACCCAGTACTTC
CDR3 protein: CASSLFGGRAQETQYF

D gene: .
V gene: TRBV6-1
clone size: .
CDR3 length: 14
J gene: TRBJ1-6
CDR3 DNA: TGTGCCAACAGTGAACTAAACGGGGCGTCACCCCTCCACTTT
CDR3 protein: CANSELNGASPLHF

D gene: TRBD2
V gene: TRBV19
clone size: few
CDR3 length: 15
J gene: TRBJ2-1
CDR3 DNA: TGTGCCAGTAGTATAGTTAGCGGGGGCCTCAATGAGCAGTTCTTC
CDR3 protein: CASSIVSGGLNEQFF

D gene: .
V gene: TRBV6-1
clone size: .
CDR3 length: 14
J gene: TRBJ1-1
CDR3 DNA: TGTGCCTCCGAAGGGTTAGGGCGGAGCACTGAAGCTTCCTTT
CDR3 protein: CASEGLGRSTEASF

D gene: .
V gene: TRBV7-9
clone size: few
CDR3 length: 13
J gene: TRBJ2-5
CDR3 DNA: TGTGCCAGCTCCATAGTCCTAGCTGAGACCCAGTACTTC
CDR3 protein: CASSIVLAETQYF

D gene: .
V gene: TRBV5-1
clone size: .
CDR3 length: 14
J gene: TRBJ2-3
CDR3 DNA: TGCGCCAGCAATTTGGTGACAGCTTCAGATACGCAGTATTTT
CDR3 protein: CASNLVTASDTQYF

D gene: .
V gene: TRBV6-5
clone size: many
CDR3 length: 13
J gene: TRBJ1-2
CDR3 DNA: TGTGCCAGCAGTTACACACAGGGTTATGGCTACACCTTC
CDR3 protein: CASSYTQGYGYTF

D gene: .
V gene: TRBV11-2
clone size: .
CDR3 length: 15
J gene: TRBJ2-7
CDR3 DNA: TGTGCCAGCAGCCCGGGAGCACAGGAATGGTACGAGCAGTACTTC
CDR3 protein: CASSPGAQEWYEQYF